Listed below are T cell receptor beta chains from one sample, sequenced in a study of blood T cell repertoires in COVID-19. Profiling relied on immunoSEQ multiplex PCR, and the TCRdb table lists in-frame clones only, not all of them. The table has about 98,000 clones, around 80% seen once; the top ten hold roughly 25%. The material sequenced was peripheral blood. All receptors derive from a man in his 70s with acute or convalescent COVID-19. Each CDR3 is given with its conserved first and last residue. The D gene is left open where the match is weak. Expanded clones get a size class; other rows say once, few or many, or leave the size out.

v_gene	j_gene	d_gene	abundance	CDR3aa	CDR3nt
TRBV9	TRBJ1-1	.	.	CASSVDRVAEAFF	TGTGCCAGCAGCGTAGACAGGGTGGCTGAAGCTTTCTTT
TRBV27	TRBJ2-7	TRBD2	.	CASSSPASGRTHEQYF	TGTGCCAGCAGTTCGCCCGCTAGCGGGAGAACCCACGAGCAGTACTTC
TRBV18	TRBJ2-7	.	.	CASSPPGQGLIEQYF	TGTGCCAGCTCACCACCTGGGCAGGGCCTAATCGAGCAGTACTTC
TRBV5-6	TRBJ1-5	.	few	CASSLGHYRGQPQHF	TGTGCCAGCAGCTTGGGGCACTACCGGGGACAGCCCCAGCATTTT
TRBV6-4	TRBJ2-1	.	once	CASGRSMNNEQFF	TGTGCCAGCGGCCGGAGTATGAACAATGAGCAGTTCTTC
TRBV18	TRBJ2-3	.	.	CASSPGSSDTQYF	TGTGCCAGCTCACCCGGGAGTTCAGATACGCAGTATTTT
TRBV6-1	TRBJ1-3	.	.	CASSEIRSGNTIYF	TGTGCCAGCAGTGAAATCCGCTCTGGAAACACCATATATTTT
TRBV6-1	TRBJ1-3	.	.	CASSDRDTHF	TGTGCCAGCAGTGACAGGGATACACATTTT
TRBV19	TRBJ2-7	.	.	CASSIAKTGATYEQYF	TGTGCCAGTAGTATAGCGAAGACAGGTGCTACCTACGAGCAGTACTTC
TRBV4-1	TRBJ1-6	TRBD1	few	CASSQDQGRGRLPLHF	TGCGCCAGCAGCCAAGATCAAGGCAGGGGGCGGCTACCCCTCCACTTT
TRBV30	TRBJ2-7	TRBD1	.	CACPTGPSYEQYF	TGTGCCTGCCCGACAGGGCCGTCCTACGAGCAGTACTTC
TRBV28	TRBJ2-7	.	.	CASGRRALSYEQYF	TGTGCCAGCGGCCGGAGGGCCCTCTCGTACGAGCAGTACTTC
TRBV6-5	TRBJ2-7	TRBD1	.	CASRSTTGDYEQYF	TGTGCCAGCAGATCAACGACAGGGGACTACGAGCAGTACTTC
TRBV6-2/TRBV6-3	TRBJ2-7	TRBD1	.	CASSDRTGLAQYF	TGTGCCAGCAGTGACCGGACAGGGTTGGCGCAGTACTTC
TRBV28	TRBJ1-5	TRBD1	.	CASSLPGGGNQPQHF	TGTGCCAGCAGTTTACCAGGGGGAGGCAATCAGCCCCAGCATTTT
TRBV16	TRBJ2-1	TRBD1	.	CASSPQAGRGRLGEQFF	TGTGCCAGCAGCCCCCAGGCGGGCAGGGGGCGTCTGGGTGAGCAGTTCTTC
TRBV28	TRBJ1-4	.	.	CASRFRVTEKLFF	TGTGCCAGCAGATTCAGGGTAACTGAAAAACTGTTTTTT
TRBV7-2	TRBJ1-5	.	few	CASSLYRSNQPQHF	TGTGCCAGCAGCTTATACAGGAGCAATCAGCCCCAGCATTTT
TRBV11-2	TRBJ1-1	.	.	CASSLQVMNTEAFF	TGTGCCAGCAGCTTACAGGTCATGAACACTGAAGCTTTCTTT
TRBV12-3/TRBV12-4	TRBJ2-5	.	.	CASSFSGEETQYF	TGTGCCAGCAGTTTCTCGGGGGAAGAGACCCAGTACTTC
TRBV27	TRBJ2-2	TRBD2	.	CASSPRTSGSLGELFF	TGTGCCAGCAGTCCCCGGACTAGCGGGAGCCTCGGGGAGCTGTTTTTT
TRBV5-1	TRBJ2-7	TRBD2	few	CASSEGLAGFYEQYF	TGCGCCAGCAGTGAGGGACTAGCGGGTTTCTACGAGCAGTACTTC
TRBV28	TRBJ1-2	.	once	CASSLGGSGYTF	TGTGCCAGCAGTTTAGGGGGCTCGGGCTACACCTTC
TRBV6-1	TRBJ2-3	.	.	CASSEVTADTQYF	TGTGCCAGCAGTGAAGTCACGGCAGATACGCAGTATTTT
TRBV18	TRBJ1-3	.	.	CASSPRTAGNSGNTIYF	TGTGCCAGCTCACCACGTACAGCAGGGAACTCTGGAAACACCATATATTTT
TRBV2	TRBJ1-2	.	.	CASSSGLPDQEGYTF	TGTGCCAGCAGCTCAGGACTCCCCGACCAGGAGGGCTACACCTTC
TRBV24-1	TRBJ2-7	.	.	CATSDGGVEEQYF	TGTGCCACCAGTGATGGAGGCGTCGAGGAGCAGTACTTC
TRBV5-8	TRBJ1-5	.	.	CASSSGNLRGNQPQHF	TGTGCCAGCAGCTCGGGGAATCTCCGGGGCAATCAGCCCCAGCATTTT
TRBV4-2	TRBJ2-3	.	.	CASSQDDGINTDTQYF	TGTGCCAGCAGCCAAGATGACGGGATAAACACAGATACGCAGTATTTT
TRBV6-4	TRBJ2-3	.	.	CASSANPGGATQYF	TGTGCCAGCAGTGCCAACCCCGGCGGGGCTACGCAGTATTTT
TRBV6-9	TRBJ1-6	.	.	CASTWGSYDSPLHF	TGTGCCAGCACCTGGGGCTCATACGATTCACCCCTCCACTTT
TRBV27	TRBJ1-5	TRBD1	.	CASRALDRGINQPQHF	TGTGCCAGCAGGGCTCTGGACAGGGGCATCAATCAGCCCCAGCATTTT
TRBV11-2	TRBJ1-2	TRBD1	.	CASSLPGTGGIYGYTF	TGTGCCAGCAGCCTCCCCGGGACAGGGGGAATCTATGGCTACACCTTC
TRBV5-5	TRBJ2-1	TRBD2	once	CASSLGLANINEQFF	TGTGCCAGCAGCTTGGGACTAGCGAATATTAATGAGCAGTTCTTC
TRBV5-6	TRBJ2-7	TRBD1	few	CASSLDRGRGSYEQYF	TGTGCCAGCAGCTTGGACAGGGGGCGCGGGAGCTACGAGCAGTACTTC
TRBV28	TRBJ1-4	TRBD1	.	CASSPRDRARPNEKLFF	TGTGCCAGCAGTCCCCGGGACAGGGCGAGGCCTAATGAAAAACTGTTTTTT
TRBV4-1	TRBJ2-1	.	.	CASSQVWAPGENEQFF	TGCGCCAGCAGCCAAGTTTGGGCCCCCGGGGAGAATGAGCAGTTCTTC
TRBV6-2/TRBV6-3	TRBJ2-7	TRBD2	.	CASSYSRLAGYEQYF	TGTGCCAGCAGTTACTCGCGCCTAGCGGGCTACGAGCAGTACTTC
TRBV28	TRBJ2-7	TRBD1	few	CASSSLRTGLSYEQYF	TGTGCCAGCAGTTCCCTCCGGACAGGCCTTTCCTACGAGCAGTACTTC
TRBV5-1	TRBJ2-7	TRBD2	.	CASSLDSGISYEQYF	TGCGCCAGCAGCTTGGATAGCGGGATCTCCTACGAGCAGTACTTC
TRBV19	TRBJ2-2	.	.	CASSIRTALNTGELFF	TGTGCCAGTAGTATAAGGACAGCCCTCAACACCGGGGAGCTGTTTTTT
TRBV5-1	TRBJ2-7	.	.	CASSPGSYEQYF	TGCGCCAGCAGCCCGGGGAGCTACGAGCAGTACTTC
TRBV19	TRBJ2-7	.	.	CASSIVSGPYEQYF	TGTGCCAGTAGTATAGTGTCCGGTCCGTACGAGCAGTACTTC
TRBV28	TRBJ2-7	.	many	CASSKGGRAYEQYF	TGTGCCAGCAGTAAGGGAGGACGAGCCTACGAGCAGTACTTC
TRBV30	TRBJ2-7	TRBD2	.	CAWQPSGIKYEQYF	TGTGCCTGGCAACCTAGCGGGATCAAATACGAGCAGTACTTC
TRBV7-8	TRBJ1-5	.	few	CASRLGASNQPQHF	TGTGCCAGCAGGTTGGGAGCGAGCAATCAGCCCCAGCATTTT
TRBV7-3	TRBJ1-3	TRBD1	.	CASSLDRAGNTIYF	TGTGCCAGCAGCTTGGACAGGGCTGGAAACACCATATATTTT
TRBV5-4	TRBJ1-2	TRBD1	.	CASSPDRADGYTF	TGTGCCAGCAGTCCCGACAGGGCTGATGGCTACACCTTC